This is a list of T cell receptor beta chains from one sample in a study of Ad26.COV2.S vaccination and SARS-CoV-2 variants. Produced via immunoSEQ multiplex PCR; TCRdb's table is partial and in-frame only. The table includes over 250,000 clones, more than 75% detected once. The sequencing here drew on peripheral blood, taken in a trial of Ad26.COV2.S vaccine versus placebo. These receptor sequences come from a person aged 18 to 59 who received the Ad26.COV2.S COVID-19 vaccine or a placebo. CDR3s include the opening cysteine and the closing phenylalanine or tryptophan. The order of the fields is V gene, J gene, D gene, clone size, CDR3 protein, CDR3 DNA. D genes are given only for firm matches. Clone size, where shown, is once, few, many, or a class for clones that have expanded.

v_gene: TRBV6-5; j_gene: TRBJ2-3; d_gene: TRBD2; abundance: -; CDR3aa: CASSYSGLAGADTQYF; CDR3nt: TGTGCCAGCAGTTACTCGGGGCTAGCGGGGGCTGATACGCAGTATTTT
v_gene: TRBV6-2/TRBV6-3; j_gene: TRBJ2-7; d_gene: -; abundance: once; CDR3aa: CASSYELANFYEQYF; CDR3nt: TGTGCCAGCAGTTACGAACTAGCCAATTTCTACGAGCAGTACTTC
v_gene: TRBV27; j_gene: TRBJ2-1; d_gene: -; abundance: -; CDR3aa: CASRLTTRNEQFF; CDR3nt: TGTGCCAGCAGACTCACGACACGGAATGAGCAGTTCTTC
v_gene: TRBV2; j_gene: TRBJ2-2; d_gene: -; abundance: -; CDR3aa: CASQGGTGELFF; CDR3nt: TGTGCCAGCCAGGGGGGCACCGGGGAGCTGTTTTTT
v_gene: TRBV2; j_gene: TRBJ1-1; d_gene: -; abundance: few; CDR3aa: CASGVGLIIPNTEAFF; CDR3nt: TGTGCCAGCGGGGTCGGATTAATCATACCGAACACTGAAGCTTTCTTT
v_gene: TRBV4-1; j_gene: TRBJ2-7; d_gene: TRBD1; abundance: -; CDR3aa: CASSQTGQAPYEQYF; CDR3nt: TGCGCCAGCAGCCAAACGGGACAGGCCCCCTACGAGCAGTACTTC
v_gene: TRBV18; j_gene: TRBJ1-2; d_gene: -; abundance: -; CDR3aa: CASSPPKTSEYGYTF; CDR3nt: TGTGCCAGCTCACCCCCTAAGACTTCCGAGTATGGCTACACCTTC
v_gene: TRBV6-2/TRBV6-3; j_gene: TRBJ1-3; d_gene: TRBD1; abundance: -; CDR3aa: CASSPGQGISGNTIYF; CDR3nt: TGTGCCAGCAGTCCGGGACAGGGAATCTCTGGAAACACCATATATTTT
v_gene: TRBV5-1; j_gene: TRBJ2-1; d_gene: -; abundance: few; CDR3aa: CASSLDLNEQFF; CDR3nt: TGCGCCAGCAGCTTGGATTTGAATGAGCAGTTCTTC
v_gene: TRBV29-1; j_gene: TRBJ1-2; d_gene: -; abundance: few; CDR3aa: CSVEDRLYGYTF; CDR3nt: TGCAGCGTTGAAGATCGTCTGTATGGCTACACCTTC
v_gene: TRBV11-2; j_gene: TRBJ2-5; d_gene: TRBD2; abundance: -; CDR3aa: CASSSMMGLAGGQRETQYF; CDR3nt: TGTGCCAGCAGCTCGATGATGGGACTAGCGGGGGGGCAGCGGGAGACCCAGTACTTC
v_gene: TRBV24-1; j_gene: TRBJ2-3; d_gene: TRBD2; abundance: -; CDR3aa: CATSDERGGHDTQYF; CDR3nt: TGTGCCACCAGTGACGAGCGGGGGGGCCACGATACGCAGTATTTT
v_gene: TRBV6-2/TRBV6-3; j_gene: TRBJ2-3; d_gene: TRBD2; abundance: -; CDR3aa: CASSSPRRETSASTDTQYF; CDR3nt: TGTGCCAGCAGTTCTCCCCGACGAGAGACTAGCGCGAGCACAGATACGCAGTATTTT
v_gene: TRBV10-3; j_gene: TRBJ1-2; d_gene: TRBD1; abundance: -; CDR3aa: CAISWDRVAYGYTF; CDR3nt: TGTGCCATCAGTTGGGACAGGGTCGCCTATGGCTACACCTTC
v_gene: TRBV5-1; j_gene: TRBJ2-7; d_gene: TRBD2; abundance: -; CDR3aa: CASSSLAGVNEQYF; CDR3nt: TGCGCCAGCAGCTCCCTAGCGGGAGTGAACGAGCAGTACTTC
v_gene: TRBV19; j_gene: TRBJ2-7; d_gene: TRBD2; abundance: -; CDR3aa: CASSIGTSGSYEQYF; CDR3nt: TGTGCCAGTAGTATCGGGACTAGCGGTTCCTACGAGCAGTACTTC
v_gene: TRBV9; j_gene: TRBJ1-1; d_gene: -; abundance: -; CDR3aa: CASSVASTANTEAFF; CDR3nt: TGTGCCAGCAGCGTAGCATCGACAGCAAACACTGAAGCTTTCTTT
v_gene: TRBV2; j_gene: TRBJ1-2; d_gene: TRBD1; abundance: -; CDR3aa: CASLSGTGAFNYGYTF; CDR3nt: TGTGCCAGCTTGTCCGGGACAGGCGCCTTTAACTATGGCTACACCTTC
v_gene: TRBV5-1; j_gene: TRBJ2-7; d_gene: -; abundance: -; CDR3aa: CASSLDGGPTYEQYF; CDR3nt: TGCGCCAGCAGCTTGGATGGGGGTCCAACCTACGAGCAGTACTTC
v_gene: TRBV30; j_gene: TRBJ1-2; d_gene: -; abundance: -; CDR3aa: CAWIGTRYGYTF; CDR3nt: TGTGCCTGGATCGGGACACGCTATGGCTACACCTTC
v_gene: TRBV5-1; j_gene: TRBJ2-3; d_gene: -; abundance: -; CDR3aa: CASSPGYFDTQYF; CDR3nt: TGCGCCAGCAGCCCTGGCTACTTTGATACGCAGTATTTT
v_gene: TRBV2; j_gene: TRBJ1-1; d_gene: TRBD1; abundance: once; CDR3aa: CASTRQGQNTEAFF; CDR3nt: TGTGCCAGCACTCGACAGGGGCAAAACACTGAAGCTTTCTTT
v_gene: TRBV6-5; j_gene: TRBJ2-7; d_gene: TRBD2; abundance: -; CDR3aa: CASSYGDYSFYEQYF; CDR3nt: TGTGCCAGCAGTTACGGGGACTACAGTTTTTACGAGCAGTACTTC
v_gene: TRBV7-2; j_gene: TRBJ1-3; d_gene: -; abundance: -; CDR3aa: CASSLSGNTIYF; CDR3nt: TGTGCCAGCAGCCTCTCTGGAAACACCATATATTTT
v_gene: TRBV7-9; j_gene: TRBJ1-4; d_gene: TRBD1; abundance: -; CDR3aa: CASGRQGNNEKLFF; CDR3nt: TGTGCCAGTGGCCGACAGGGAAATAATGAAAAACTGTTTTTT
v_gene: TRBV30; j_gene: TRBJ1-1; d_gene: TRBD1; abundance: -; CDR3aa: CAWRRGPSTEAFF; CDR3nt: TGTGCCTGGAGGAGGGGGCCGAGCACTGAAGCTTTCTTT
v_gene: TRBV12-5; j_gene: TRBJ1-4; d_gene: -; abundance: -; CDR3aa: CASGSTSTNEKLFF; CDR3nt: TGTGCTAGTGGCTCGACATCAACTAATGAAAAACTGTTTTTT
v_gene: TRBV4-2; j_gene: TRBJ2-5; d_gene: TRBD2; abundance: -; CDR3aa: CASSPRTSGGEETQYF; CDR3nt: TGTGCCAGCAGCCCACGGACTAGCGGGGGGGAAGAGACCCAGTACTTC
v_gene: TRBV5-1; j_gene: TRBJ2-7; d_gene: -; abundance: -; CDR3aa: CASSVHPGSAYEQYF; CDR3nt: TGCGCCAGCAGCGTGCATCCGGGGAGCGCCTACGAGCAGTACTTC
v_gene: TRBV10-3; j_gene: TRBJ1-1; d_gene: -; abundance: -; CDR3aa: CAIAGQQVGTEAFF; CDR3nt: TGTGCCATCGCGGGGCAACAGGTCGGGACTGAAGCTTTCTTT
v_gene: TRBV30; j_gene: TRBJ1-1; d_gene: -; abundance: -; CDR3aa: CAWSRQPDTEAFF; CDR3nt: TGTGCCTGGAGTAGACAGCCGGACACTGAAGCTTTCTTT
v_gene: TRBV4-3; j_gene: TRBJ1-3; d_gene: TRBD1; abundance: -; CDR3aa: CASSQDSFGQGGNTIYF; CDR3nt: TGCGCCAGCAGCCAAGATAGTTTCGGGCAGGGGGGGAACACCATATATTTT
v_gene: TRBV6-1; j_gene: TRBJ1-3; d_gene: -; abundance: -; CDR3aa: CASSEAPGPGNTIYF; CDR3nt: TGTGCCAGCAGTGAAGCGCCAGGGCCAGGAAACACCATATATTTT
v_gene: TRBV13; j_gene: TRBJ2-5; d_gene: -; abundance: -; CDR3aa: CASSLFGLETQYF; CDR3nt: TGTGCCAGCAGCTTATTTGGCTTAGAGACCCAGTACTTC
v_gene: TRBV2; j_gene: TRBJ2-4; d_gene: -; abundance: -; CDR3aa: CASSEEPRGGGHLSF; CDR3nt: TGTGCCAGCAGTGAAGAGCCCAGGGGAGGGGGTCATCTCTCTTTC
v_gene: TRBV19; j_gene: TRBJ2-7; d_gene: -; abundance: -; CDR3aa: CASSYLNREPYEQYF; CDR3nt: TGTGCCAGTAGTTACCTTAACAGGGAGCCCTACGAGCAGTACTTC
v_gene: TRBV16; j_gene: TRBJ2-2; d_gene: -; abundance: -; CDR3aa: CASSRRGDSTGELFF; CDR3nt: TGTGCCAGCAGCCGACGAGGGGACTCCACCGGGGAGCTGTTTTTT
v_gene: TRBV6-1; j_gene: TRBJ1-5; d_gene: TRBD1; abundance: -; CDR3aa: CASSASPGGRGQPQHF; CDR3nt: TGTGCCAGCAGTGCGTCCCCAGGGGGGCGAGGTCAGCCCCAGCATTTT
v_gene: TRBV7-9; j_gene: TRBJ2-5; d_gene: -; abundance: -; CDR3aa: CASSLAQQGNGETQYF; CDR3nt: TGTGCCAGCAGCTTAGCGCAGCAGGGGAATGGAGAGACCCAGTACTTC
v_gene: TRBV5-1; j_gene: TRBJ2-5; d_gene: TRBD1; abundance: -; CDR3aa: CASSKGQGETQYF; CDR3nt: TGCGCCAGCAGCAAAGGACAGGGAGAGACCCAGTACTTC
v_gene: TRBV6-1; j_gene: TRBJ1-5; d_gene: -; abundance: few; CDR3aa: CASSEDTGWGYSNQPQHF; CDR3nt: TGTGCCAGCAGTGAAGACACAGGGTGGGGGTATAGCAATCAGCCCCAGCATTTT
v_gene: TRBV3-1/TRBV3-2; j_gene: TRBJ1-1; d_gene: -; abundance: -; CDR3aa: CASSQDAGWNTEAFF; CDR3nt: TGTGCCAGCAGCCAAGATGCGGGGTGGAACACTGAAGCTTTCTTT
v_gene: TRBV2; j_gene: TRBJ1-2; d_gene: -; abundance: -; CDR3aa: CASSDMGGRLNYGYTF; CDR3nt: TGTGCCAGCAGTGATATGGGGGGGCGCCTTAACTATGGCTACACCTTC